This T cell receptor beta chain appears in the sequencing data of a study of blood T cell repertoires in COVID-19. Study at large: Italy, Spain and the United States were the sources of the convalescent and acute COVID-19 samples.

Only in-frame clones appear in the TCRdb table, and some are missing; sequencing was by immunoSEQ multiplex PCR. This table has roughly 240,000 clones, approximately 85% appearing once. The sample consisted of PBMCs or T cells enriched from blood (not recorded which). The TCR comes from a woman aged 45-59 years with acute COVID-19.

This CDR3 is CASSSTSGGRQETQYF. The DNA for the CDR3 is TGTGCCAGCAGTTCTACTAGCGGGGGCCGTCAAGAGACCCAGTACTTC. V usage is TRBV27 and J usage is TRBJ2-5; 11 positions agree with TRBD2. CDR1 is MNHEY and CDR2 is SMNVEV in the germline V gene (reference sequence). The CDR3 runs to 16 residues. Trimming removed 4 bases from V and 2 bases from J; junction bases left unmatched: 6.